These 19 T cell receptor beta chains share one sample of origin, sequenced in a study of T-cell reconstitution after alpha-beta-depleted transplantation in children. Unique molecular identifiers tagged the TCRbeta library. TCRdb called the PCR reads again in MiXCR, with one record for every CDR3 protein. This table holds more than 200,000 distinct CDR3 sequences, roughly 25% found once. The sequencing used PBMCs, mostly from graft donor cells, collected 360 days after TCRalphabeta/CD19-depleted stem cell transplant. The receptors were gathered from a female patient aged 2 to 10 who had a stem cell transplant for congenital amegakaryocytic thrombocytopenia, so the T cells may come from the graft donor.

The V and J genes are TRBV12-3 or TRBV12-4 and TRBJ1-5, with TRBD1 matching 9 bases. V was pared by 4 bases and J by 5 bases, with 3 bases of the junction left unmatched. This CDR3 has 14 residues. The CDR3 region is CASSSRTGDQPQHF. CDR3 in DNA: TGTGCCAGCAGTTCACGGACAGGGGATCAGCCCCAGCATTTT.

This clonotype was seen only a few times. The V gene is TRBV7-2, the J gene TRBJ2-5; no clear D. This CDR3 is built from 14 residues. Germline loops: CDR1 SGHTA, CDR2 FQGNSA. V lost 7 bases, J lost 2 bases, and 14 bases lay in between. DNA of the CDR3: TGTGCCAGCACCCCCAGCAAGAAACAAGAGACCCAGTACTTC. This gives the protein CASTPSKKQETQYF.

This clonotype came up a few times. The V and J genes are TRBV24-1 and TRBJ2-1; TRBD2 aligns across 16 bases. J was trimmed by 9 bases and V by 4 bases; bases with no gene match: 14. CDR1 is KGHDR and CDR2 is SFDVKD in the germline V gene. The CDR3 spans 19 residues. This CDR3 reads CATSDPRSGLAGGLGEQFF. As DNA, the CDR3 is TGTGCCACCAGTGACCCCAGGTCGGGACTAGCGGGGGGGCTGGGTGAGCAGTTCTTC.

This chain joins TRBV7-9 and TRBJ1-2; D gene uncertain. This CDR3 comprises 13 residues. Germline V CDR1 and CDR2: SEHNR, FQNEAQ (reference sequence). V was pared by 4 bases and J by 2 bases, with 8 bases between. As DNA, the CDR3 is TGTGCCAGCAGCTCAGACAAAAACTATGGCTACACCTTC. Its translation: CASSSDKNYGYTF.

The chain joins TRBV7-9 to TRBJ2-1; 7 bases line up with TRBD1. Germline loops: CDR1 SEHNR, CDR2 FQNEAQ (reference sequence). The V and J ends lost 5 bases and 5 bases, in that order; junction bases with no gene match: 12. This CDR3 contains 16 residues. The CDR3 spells CASSPRGLAGDNEQFF. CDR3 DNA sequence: TGTGCCAGCAGCCCTAGGGGGCTAGCCGGAGACAATGAGCAGTTCTTC. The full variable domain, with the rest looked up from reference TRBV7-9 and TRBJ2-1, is DTGVSQNPRHKITKRGQNVTFRCDPISEHNRLYWYRQTLGQGPEFLTYFQNEAQLEKSRLLSDRFSAERPKGSFSTLEIQRTEQGDSAMYLCASSPRGLAGDNEQFFGPGTRLTVL.

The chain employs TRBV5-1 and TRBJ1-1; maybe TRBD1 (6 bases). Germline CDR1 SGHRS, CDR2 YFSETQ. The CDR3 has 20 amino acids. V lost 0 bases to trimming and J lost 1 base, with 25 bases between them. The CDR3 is CASSLAPKVEQGIANTEAFF. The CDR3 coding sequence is TGCGCCAGCAGCTTGGCTCCAAAGGTGGAACAGGGTATAGCGAACACTGAAGCTTTCTTT.

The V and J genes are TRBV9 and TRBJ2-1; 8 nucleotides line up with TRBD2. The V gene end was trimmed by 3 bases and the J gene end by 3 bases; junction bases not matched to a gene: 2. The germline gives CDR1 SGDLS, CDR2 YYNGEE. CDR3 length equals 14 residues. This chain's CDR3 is CASSAGTSYNEQFF. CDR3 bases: TGTGCCAGCAGCGCCGGGACTAGCTACAATGAGCAGTTCTTC.

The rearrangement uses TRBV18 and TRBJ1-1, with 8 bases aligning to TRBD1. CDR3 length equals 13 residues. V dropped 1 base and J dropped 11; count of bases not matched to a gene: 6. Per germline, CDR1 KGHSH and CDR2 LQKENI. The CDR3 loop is CASSPRGGQGAFF. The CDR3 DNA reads TGTGCCAGCTCACCACGGGGAGGACAGGGCGCTTTCTTT.

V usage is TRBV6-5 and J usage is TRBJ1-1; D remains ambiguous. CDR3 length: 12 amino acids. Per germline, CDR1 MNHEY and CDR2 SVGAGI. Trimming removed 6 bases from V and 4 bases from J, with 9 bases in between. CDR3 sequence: CASRDDTTEAFF. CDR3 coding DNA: TGTGCCAGCAGAGACGACACCACTGAAGCTTTCTTT.

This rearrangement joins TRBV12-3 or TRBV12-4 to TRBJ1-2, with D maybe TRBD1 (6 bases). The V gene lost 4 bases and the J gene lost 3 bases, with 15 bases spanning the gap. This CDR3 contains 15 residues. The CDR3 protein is CASSWGRGSYYGYTF. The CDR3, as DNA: TGTGCCAGCAGTTGGGGGCGGGGGAGCTACTATGGCTACACCTTC.

CDR3 loop: CASSLMTSGFDEQYF. The CDR3 region has the DNA TGTGCCAGCAGCCTGATGACTAGCGGCTTCGACGAGCAGTACTTC. V usage is TRBV4-2 and J usage is TRBJ2-7, with 9 positions matching TRBD2. From germline, CDR1 is LGHNA and CDR2 YNFKEQ. The CDR3 covers 15 residues. V trimming: 4 bases; J trimming: 5 bases; junction bases outside the gene matches: 9.

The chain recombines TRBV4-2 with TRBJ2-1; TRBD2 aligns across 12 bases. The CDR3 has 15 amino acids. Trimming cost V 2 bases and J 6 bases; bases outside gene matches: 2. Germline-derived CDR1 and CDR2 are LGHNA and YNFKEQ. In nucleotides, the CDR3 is TGTGCCAGCAGCCAATCGACTAGCGGGGGCAATGAGCAGTTCTTC. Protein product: CASSQSTSGGNEQFF.

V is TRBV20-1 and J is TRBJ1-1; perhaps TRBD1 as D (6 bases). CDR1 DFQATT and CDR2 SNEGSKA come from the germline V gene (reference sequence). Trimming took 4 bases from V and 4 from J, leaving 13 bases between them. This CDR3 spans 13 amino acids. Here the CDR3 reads CSAKQGLLTEAFF. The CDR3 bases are TGCAGTGCTAAGCAGGGGCTGCTCACTGAAGCTTTCTTT.

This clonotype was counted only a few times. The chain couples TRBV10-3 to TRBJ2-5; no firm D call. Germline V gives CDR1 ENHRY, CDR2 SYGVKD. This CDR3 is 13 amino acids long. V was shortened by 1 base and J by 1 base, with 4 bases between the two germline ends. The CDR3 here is CAISEFPQETQYF. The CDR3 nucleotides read TGTGCCATCAGTGAGTTCCCCCAAGAGACCCAGTACTTC.

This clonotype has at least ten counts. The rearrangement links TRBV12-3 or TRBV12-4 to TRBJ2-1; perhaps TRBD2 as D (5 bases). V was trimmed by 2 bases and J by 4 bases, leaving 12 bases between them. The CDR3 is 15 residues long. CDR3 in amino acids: CASSLRLADYNEQFF. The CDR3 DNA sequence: TGTGCCAGCAGTTTACGTCTAGCAGATTACAATGAGCAGTTCTTC.

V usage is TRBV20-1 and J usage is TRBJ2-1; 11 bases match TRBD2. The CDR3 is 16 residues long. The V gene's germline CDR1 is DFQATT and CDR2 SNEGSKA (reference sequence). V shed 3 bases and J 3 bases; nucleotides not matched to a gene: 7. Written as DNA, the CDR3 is TGCAGTGCTAGCCTAGCGGGGGGCTATAGCTACAATGAGCAGTTCTTC. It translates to CSASLAGGYSYNEQFF.

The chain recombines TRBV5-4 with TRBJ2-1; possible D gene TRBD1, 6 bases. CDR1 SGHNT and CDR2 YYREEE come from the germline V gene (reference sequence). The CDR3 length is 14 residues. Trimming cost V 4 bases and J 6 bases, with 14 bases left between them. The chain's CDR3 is CASSVTGPTNEQFF. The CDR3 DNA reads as TGTGCCAGCAGCGTCACAGGGCCCACCAATGAGCAGTTCTTC.

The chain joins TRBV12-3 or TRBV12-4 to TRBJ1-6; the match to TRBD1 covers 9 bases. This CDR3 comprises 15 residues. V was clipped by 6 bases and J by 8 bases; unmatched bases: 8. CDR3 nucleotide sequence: TGTGCCAGCAGGGGACAGGGCCTGTCTGATTCACCCCTCCACTTT. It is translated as CASRGQGLSDSPLHF.

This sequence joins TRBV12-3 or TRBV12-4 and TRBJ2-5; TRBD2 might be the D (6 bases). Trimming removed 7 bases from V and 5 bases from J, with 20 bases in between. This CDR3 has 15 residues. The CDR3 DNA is TGTGCCAGCAAACTTAAGGACTACCCTCCGGAGACCCAGTACTTC. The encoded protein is CASKLKDYPPETQYF.